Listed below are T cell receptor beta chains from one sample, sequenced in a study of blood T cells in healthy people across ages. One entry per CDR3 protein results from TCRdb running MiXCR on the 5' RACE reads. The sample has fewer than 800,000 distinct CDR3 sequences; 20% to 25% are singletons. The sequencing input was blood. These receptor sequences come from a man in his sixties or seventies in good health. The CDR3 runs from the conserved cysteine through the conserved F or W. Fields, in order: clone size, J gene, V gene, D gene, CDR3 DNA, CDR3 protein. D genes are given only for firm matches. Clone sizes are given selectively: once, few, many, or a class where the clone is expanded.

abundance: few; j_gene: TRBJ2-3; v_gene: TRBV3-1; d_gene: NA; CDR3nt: TGTGCCAGCAGACCCGGGACCACCACAGATACGCAGTATTTT; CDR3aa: CASRPGTTTDTQYF
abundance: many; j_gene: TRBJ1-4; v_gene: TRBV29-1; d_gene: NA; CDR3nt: TGCAGCGGACTAGATTCAACTAATGAAAAACTGTTTTTT; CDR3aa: CSGLDSTNEKLFF
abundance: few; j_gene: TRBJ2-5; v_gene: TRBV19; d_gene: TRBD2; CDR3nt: TGTGCCAGTAGTGGCGGGACTAGCGGGAGGAGTTACGTGCAGTACTTC; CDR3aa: CASSGGTSGRSYVQYF
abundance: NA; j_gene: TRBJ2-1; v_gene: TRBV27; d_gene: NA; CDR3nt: TGTGCCAGCACCTACGGGGGAGTTGGAAATGAGCAGTTCTTC; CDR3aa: CASTYGGVGNEQFF
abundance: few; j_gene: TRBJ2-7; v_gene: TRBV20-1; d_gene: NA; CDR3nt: TGCAGTGCTAGCGGGACTGGCGAGCAGTACTTC; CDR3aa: CSASGTGEQYF
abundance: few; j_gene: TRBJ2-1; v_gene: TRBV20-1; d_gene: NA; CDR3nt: TGCAGTGCTAGCCCCTTAAGCTCCTACAATGAGCAGTTCTTC; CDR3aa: CSASPLSSYNEQFF
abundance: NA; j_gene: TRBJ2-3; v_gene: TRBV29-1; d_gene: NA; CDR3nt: TGCAGCGCCGCCGGGACGCCGGAGGGCACAGATACGCAGTATTTT; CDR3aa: CSAAGTPEGTDTQYF
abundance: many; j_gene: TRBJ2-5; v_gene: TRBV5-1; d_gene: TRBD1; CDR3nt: TGCGCCAGCAGCCTCGCTTCGACAGGGGGTGGTGAGACCCAGTACTTC; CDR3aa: CASSLASTGGGETQYF
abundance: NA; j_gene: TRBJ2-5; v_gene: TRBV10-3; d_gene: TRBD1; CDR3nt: TGTGCCATCAGTGTCGGGACAGGGCTAGGGGAGACCCAGTACTTC; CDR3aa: CAISVGTGLGETQYF
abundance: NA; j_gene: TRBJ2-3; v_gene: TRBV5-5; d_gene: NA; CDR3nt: TGTGCCAGCAGCTTCAGTCCACTTGACAGCACAGATACGCAGTATTTT; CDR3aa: CASSFSPLDSTDTQYF
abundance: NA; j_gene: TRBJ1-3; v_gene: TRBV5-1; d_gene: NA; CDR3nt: TGCGCCAGCAGCTTGGAATCCTTCTCTGGAAACACCATATATTTT; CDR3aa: CASSLESFSGNTIYF
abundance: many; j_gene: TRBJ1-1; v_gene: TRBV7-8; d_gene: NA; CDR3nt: TGTGCCAGCAGCTTAAGTAGAAACACTGAAGCTTTCTTT; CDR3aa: CASSLSRNTEAFF